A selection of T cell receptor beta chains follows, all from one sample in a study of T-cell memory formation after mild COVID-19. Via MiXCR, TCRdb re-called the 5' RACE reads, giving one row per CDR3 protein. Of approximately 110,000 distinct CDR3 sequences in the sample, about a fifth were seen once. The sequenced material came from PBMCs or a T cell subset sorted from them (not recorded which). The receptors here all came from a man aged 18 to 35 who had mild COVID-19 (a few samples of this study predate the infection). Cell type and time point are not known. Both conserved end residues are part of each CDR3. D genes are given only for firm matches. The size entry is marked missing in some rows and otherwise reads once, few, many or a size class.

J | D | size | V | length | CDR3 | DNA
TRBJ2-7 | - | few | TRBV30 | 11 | CAWRGGREQYF | TGTGCCTGGAGGGGGGGGCGCGAGCAGTACTTC
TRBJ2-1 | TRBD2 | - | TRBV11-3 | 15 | CASSPGLAGHGEQFF | TGTGCCAGCAGCCCGGGACTAGCGGGACACGGTGAGCAGTTCTTC
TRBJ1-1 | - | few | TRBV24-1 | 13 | CATRDVSNTEAFF | TGTGCCACCAGGGACGTTTCGAACACTGAAGCTTTCTTT
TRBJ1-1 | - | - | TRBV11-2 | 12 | CASSGMNTEAFF | TGTGCCAGCTCAGGGATGAACACTGAAGCTTTCTTT
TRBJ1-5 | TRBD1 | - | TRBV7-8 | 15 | CASSWRDRDNQPQHF | TGTGCCAGCAGCTGGAGGGACAGGGACAATCAGCCCCAGCATTTT
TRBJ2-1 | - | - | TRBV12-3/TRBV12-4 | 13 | CASSTHSDNEQFF | TGTGCCAGCAGTACCCACTCCGACAATGAGCAGTTCTTC
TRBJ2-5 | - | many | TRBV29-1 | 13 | CSVDGAFQETQYF | TGCAGCGTTGATGGAGCGTTTCAAGAGACCCAGTACTTC
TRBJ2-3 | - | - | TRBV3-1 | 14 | CASSRPGVGDTQYF | TGTGCCAGCAGCCGACCAGGGGTTGGAGATACGCAGTATTTT
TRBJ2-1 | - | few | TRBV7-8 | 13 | CASSLETVTEQFF | TGTGCCAGCAGCTTAGAAACAGTGACTGAGCAGTTCTTC
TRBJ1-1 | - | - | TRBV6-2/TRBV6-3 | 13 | CASSLWQGSEAFF | TGTGCCAGCAGTTTGTGGCAGGGATCCGAAGCTTTCTTT
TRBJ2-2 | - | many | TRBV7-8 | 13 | CASRNTNTGELFF | TGTGCCAGCAGGAACACGAACACCGGGGAGCTGTTTTTT
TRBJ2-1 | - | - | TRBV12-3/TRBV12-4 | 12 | CASSFASNEQFF | TGTGCCAGCAGTTTCGCTTCTAATGAGCAGTTCTTC
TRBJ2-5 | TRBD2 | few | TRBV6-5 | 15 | CASSYSSSGVGTQYF | TGTGCCAGCAGTTACTCGTCTAGCGGGGTTGGGACCCAGTACTTC